The clone carrying this T cell receptor beta chain was seen a single time. Antigen unknown. The sample belongs to a study of cytomegalovirus exposure and HLA in healthy donors. Researchers ran the PCR with 60 Vbeta and 13 Jbeta primers. Using immunoSEQ multiplex PCR, the repertoire was profiled, and TCRdb retains in-frame clones only, with some absent. The table lists about 160,000 clones, 80% to 85% of them singletons. From germline, CDR1 is LNHDA and CDR2 SQIVND (reference sequence). Trimming pared 1 base from V and 0 bases from J, leaving 20 bases between. This CDR3 has 19 residues. Notes on the study in general: Per a later analysis, about 17,000 TCR beta sequences showed association with HLA alleles at 0.05 false discovery rate. Sequencing likely caused a cluster of highly shared sequence variants. TCR beta chains associated with HLA were, in a later analysis, more clonally expanded than equally common others.

V gene TRBV19 combines with J gene TRBJ2-3, with D perhaps matching TRBD1 (7 bases). This clonotype originated in a man younger than 35 in good health and CMV-seronegative. Sample: PBMCs. CDR3 amino acids: CASSIVWQGGTPSTDTQYF. The CDR3 DNA sequence: TGTGCCAGTAGTATAGTTTGGCAGGGGGGCACCCCTAGCACAGATACGCAGTATTTT.